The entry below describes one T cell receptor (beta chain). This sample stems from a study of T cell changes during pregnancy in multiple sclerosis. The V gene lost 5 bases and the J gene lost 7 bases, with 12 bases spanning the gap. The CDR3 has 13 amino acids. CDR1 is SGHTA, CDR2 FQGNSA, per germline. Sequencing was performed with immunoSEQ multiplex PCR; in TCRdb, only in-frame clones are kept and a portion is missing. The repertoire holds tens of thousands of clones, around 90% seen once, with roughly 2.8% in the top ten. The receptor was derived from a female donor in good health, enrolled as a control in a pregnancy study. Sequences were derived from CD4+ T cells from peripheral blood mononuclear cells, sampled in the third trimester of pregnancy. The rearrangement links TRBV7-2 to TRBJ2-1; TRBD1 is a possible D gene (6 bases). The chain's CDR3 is CASSIIQGNEQFF. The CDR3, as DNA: TGTGCCAGCAGCATCATACAGGGTAATGAGCAGTTCTTC.